This record covers a single T cell receptor (beta chain). The length of the CDR3 is 13 residues. J gave up 10 bases and V 10 bases, and 13 bases lay outside the gene matches. In germline, CDR1 is SNHLY, CDR2 FYNNEI. Libraries were prepared by immunoSEQ multiplex PCR; TCRdb keeps only in-frame clonotypes and omits some of them. The sample has 15,000 or so clones; about 95% are singletons. The data are from a study of blood T cell dynamics during melanoma immunotherapy. Time point described: week 3, after first cycle of checkpoint inhibitor. No patient had earlier systemic cancer treatment, concurrent immunosuppressants, or another active cancer.

The chain couples TRBV2 to TRBJ2-1; 7 bases align to TRBD1. Specimen: effector memory CD8+ T cells from blood, collected from a patient treated with checkpoint blockade. The sequence was collected from a human donor with melanoma. CDR3: CATRQGTGMEQFF. CDR3 nucleotides: TGTGCCACTAGACAGGGAACGGGCATGGAGCAGTTCTTC.